The T cell receptor (beta chain) under discussion was sequenced for a study of control samples from healthy donors and cancer patients. Assay: immunoSEQ multiplex PCR; the TCRdb copy retains only in-frame clones and omits some. The table lists about 82,000 clones, approximately 89% of them singletons. CDR3 size: 16 residues. V lost 4 bases and J lost 3; bases outside the gene matches: 6. Germline CDR1 LGHNA, CDR2 YSLEER. The sequencing sample was made of blood. The chain joins TRBV4-3 to TRBJ2-2, with TRBD1 matching 9 bases. The sequence derives from a man aged 45-65 years in good health. CDR3 sequence reads: CASSPRGQGDTGELFF. The CDR3 region has the DNA TGCGCCAGCAGCCCCCGGGGACAGGGAGACACCGGGGAGCTGTTTTTT.